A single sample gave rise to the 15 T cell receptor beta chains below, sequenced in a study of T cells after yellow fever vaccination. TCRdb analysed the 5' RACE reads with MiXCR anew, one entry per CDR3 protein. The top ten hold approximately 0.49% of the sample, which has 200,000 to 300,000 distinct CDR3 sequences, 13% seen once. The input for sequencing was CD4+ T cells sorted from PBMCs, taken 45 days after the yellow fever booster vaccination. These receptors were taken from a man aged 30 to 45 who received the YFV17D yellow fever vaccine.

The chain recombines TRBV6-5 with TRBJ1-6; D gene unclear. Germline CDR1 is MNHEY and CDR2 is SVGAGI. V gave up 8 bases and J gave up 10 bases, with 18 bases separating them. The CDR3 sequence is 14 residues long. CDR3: CASRVGRSNSPLHF. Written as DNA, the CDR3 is TGTGCCAGCCGGGTTGGGAGGTCTAACTCACCCCTCCACTTT.

In DNA form, the CDR3 reads TGTGCCAGCAGTTCCCCTTCTAGCACAGATACGCAGTATTTT. Its protein is CASSSPSSTDTQYF. The chain recombines TRBV2 with TRBJ2-3, with D unresolved. The V and J ends lost 5 bases and 0 bases respectively, with 9 bases between them. This CDR3 comprises 14 residues. Germline lookup yields CDR1 SNHLY and CDR2 FYNNEI.

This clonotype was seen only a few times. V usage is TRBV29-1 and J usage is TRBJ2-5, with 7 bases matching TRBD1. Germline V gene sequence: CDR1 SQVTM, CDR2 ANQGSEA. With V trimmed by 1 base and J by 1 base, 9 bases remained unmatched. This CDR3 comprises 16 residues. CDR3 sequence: CSVEAYRGTVQETQYF. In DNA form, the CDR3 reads TGCAGCGTTGAAGCCTACAGGGGAACCGTCCAAGAGACCCAGTACTTC. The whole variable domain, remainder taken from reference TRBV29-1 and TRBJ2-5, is SAVISQKPSRDICQRGTSLTIQCQVDSQVTMMFWYRQQPGQSLTLIATANQGSEATYESGFVIDKFPISRPNLTFSTLTVSNMSPEDSSIYLCSVEAYRGTVQETQYFGPGTRLLVL.

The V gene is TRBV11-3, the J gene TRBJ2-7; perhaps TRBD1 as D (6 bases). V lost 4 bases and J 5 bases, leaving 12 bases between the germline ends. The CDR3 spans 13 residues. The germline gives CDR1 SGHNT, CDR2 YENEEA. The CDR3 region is CASSWGRADEQYF. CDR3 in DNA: TGTGCCAGCAGCTGGGGGCGGGCCGACGAGCAGTACTTC. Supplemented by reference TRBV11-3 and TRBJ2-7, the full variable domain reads EAGVVQSPRYKIIEKKQPVAFWCNPISGHNTLYWYLQNLGQGPELLIRYENEEAVDDSQLPKDRFSAERLKGVDSTLKIQPAELGDSAVYLCASSWGRADEQYFGPGTRLTVT.

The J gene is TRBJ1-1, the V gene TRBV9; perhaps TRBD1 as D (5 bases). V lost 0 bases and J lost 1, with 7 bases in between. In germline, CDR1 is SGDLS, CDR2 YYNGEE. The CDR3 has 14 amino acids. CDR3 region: CASSVDGGNTEAFF. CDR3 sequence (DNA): TGTGCCAGCAGCGTAGATGGGGGGAACACTGAAGCTTTCTTT.

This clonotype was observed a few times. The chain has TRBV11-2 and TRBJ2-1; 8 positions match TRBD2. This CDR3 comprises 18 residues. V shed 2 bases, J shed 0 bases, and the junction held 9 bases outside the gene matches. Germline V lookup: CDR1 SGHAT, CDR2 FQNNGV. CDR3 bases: TGTGCCAGCAGCTTATGGTCTAGCGGGCCAAGCTCCTACAATGAGCAGTTCTTC. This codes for CASSLWSSGPSSYNEQFF.

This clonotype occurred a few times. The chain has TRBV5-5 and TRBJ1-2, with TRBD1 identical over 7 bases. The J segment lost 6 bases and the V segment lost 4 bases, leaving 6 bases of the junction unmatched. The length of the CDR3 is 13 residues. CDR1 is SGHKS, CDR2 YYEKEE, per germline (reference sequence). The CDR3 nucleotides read TGTGCCAGCAGCCGAGCTCAGGGGGATGGCTACACCTTC. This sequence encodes CASSRAQGDGYTF.

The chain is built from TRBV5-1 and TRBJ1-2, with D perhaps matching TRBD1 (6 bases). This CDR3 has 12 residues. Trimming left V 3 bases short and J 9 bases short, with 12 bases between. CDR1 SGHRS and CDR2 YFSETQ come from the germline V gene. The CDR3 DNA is TGCGCCAGCAGCTGGGACACCCAGAGCTACACCTTC. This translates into CASSWDTQSYTF.

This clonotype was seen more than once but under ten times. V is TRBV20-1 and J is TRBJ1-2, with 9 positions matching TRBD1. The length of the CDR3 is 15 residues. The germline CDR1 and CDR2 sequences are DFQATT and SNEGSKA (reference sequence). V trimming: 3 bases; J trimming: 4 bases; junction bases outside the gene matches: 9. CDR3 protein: CSASPSGQGFYGYTF. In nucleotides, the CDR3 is TGCAGTGCTAGCCCCTCGGGACAGGGCTTCTATGGCTACACCTTC.

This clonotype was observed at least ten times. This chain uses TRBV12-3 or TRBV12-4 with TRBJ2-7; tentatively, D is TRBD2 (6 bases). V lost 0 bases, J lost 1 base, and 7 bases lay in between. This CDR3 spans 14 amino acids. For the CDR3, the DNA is TGTGCCAGCAGTTTAGCGGGAGGTTCCTACGAGCAGTACTTC. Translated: CASSLAGGSYEQYF.

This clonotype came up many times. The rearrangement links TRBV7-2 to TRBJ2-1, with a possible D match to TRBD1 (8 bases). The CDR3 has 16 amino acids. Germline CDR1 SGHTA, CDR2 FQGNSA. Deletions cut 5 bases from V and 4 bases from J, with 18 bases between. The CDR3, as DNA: TGTGCCAGCAGCCCACAGGGGGGGGGAGGTTACAATGAGCAGTTCTTC. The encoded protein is CASSPQGGGGYNEQFF.

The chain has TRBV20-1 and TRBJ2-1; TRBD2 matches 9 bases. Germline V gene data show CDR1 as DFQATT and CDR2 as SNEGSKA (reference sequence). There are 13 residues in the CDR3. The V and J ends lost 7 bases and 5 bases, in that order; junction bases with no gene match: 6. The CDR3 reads CSVLAGGDNEQFF. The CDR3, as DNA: TGCAGTGTACTAGCGGGCGGCGACAATGAGCAGTTCTTC.

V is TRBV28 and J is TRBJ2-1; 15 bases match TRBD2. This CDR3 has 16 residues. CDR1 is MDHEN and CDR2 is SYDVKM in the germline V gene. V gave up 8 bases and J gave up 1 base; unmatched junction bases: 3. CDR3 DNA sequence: TGTGCCAGCGTAGGACTAGCGGGAGGGTCCTACAATGAGCAGTTCTTC. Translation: CASVGLAGGSYNEQFF.

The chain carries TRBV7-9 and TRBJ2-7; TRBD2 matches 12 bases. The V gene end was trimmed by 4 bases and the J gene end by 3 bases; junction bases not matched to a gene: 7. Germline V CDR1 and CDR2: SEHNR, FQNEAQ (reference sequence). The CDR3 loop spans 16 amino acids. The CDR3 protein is CASSSFLTSGSYEQYF. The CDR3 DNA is TGTGCCAGCAGCTCATTTCTGACTAGCGGGAGCTACGAGCAGTACTTC.

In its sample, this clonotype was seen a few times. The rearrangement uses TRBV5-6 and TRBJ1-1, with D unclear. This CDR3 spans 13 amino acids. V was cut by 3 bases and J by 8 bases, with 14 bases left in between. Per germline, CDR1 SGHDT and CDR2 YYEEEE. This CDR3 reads CASSYIYVGEAFF. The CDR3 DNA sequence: TGTGCCAGCAGCTATATTTACGTGGGGGAAGCTTTCTTT. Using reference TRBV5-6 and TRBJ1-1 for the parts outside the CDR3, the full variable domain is DAGVTQSPTHLIKTRGQQVTLRCSPKSGHDTVSWYQQALGQGPQFIFQYYEEEERQRGNFPDRFSGHQFPNYSSELNVNALLLGDSALYLCASSYIYVGEAFFGQGTRLTVV.